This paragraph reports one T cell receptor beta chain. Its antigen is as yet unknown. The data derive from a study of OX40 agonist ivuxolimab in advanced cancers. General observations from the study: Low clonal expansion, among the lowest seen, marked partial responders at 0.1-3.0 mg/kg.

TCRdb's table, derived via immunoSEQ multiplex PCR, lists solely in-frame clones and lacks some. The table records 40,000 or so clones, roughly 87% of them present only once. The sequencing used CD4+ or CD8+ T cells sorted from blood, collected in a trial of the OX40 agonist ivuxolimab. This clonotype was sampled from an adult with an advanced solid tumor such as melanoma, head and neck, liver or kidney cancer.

The CDR3 region is CSVEQGQGTNNEQFF. The CDR3 bases are TGCAGCGTTGAACAAGGGCAGGGGACTAACAATGAGCAGTTCTTC. The V gene is TRBV29-1, the J gene TRBJ2-1, with a possible D match to TRBD2 (7 bases). Germline loops: CDR1 SQVTM, CDR2 ANQGSEA. Trimming left V 2 bases short and J 5 bases short, with 16 bases between. The CDR3 spans 15 residues.